The subject of this entry is one T cell receptor (beta chain). The data are from a study of blood T cell repertoires in COVID-19. The overall study: The cDNA or gDNA used as material had been derived from T cells, B-cell-depleted T cells, or PBMCs.

Methods used by the authors: It was from reference gene primer amplification that nucleated cell counts were estimated. TCRdb's table, derived via immunoSEQ multiplex PCR, lists solely in-frame clones and lacks some. That table is the source of V, J and clone size, and D and trimming were worked out from the DNA. The repertoire holds fewer than 200,000 clones, with roughly 90% as singletons. Per the germline V gene, CDR1 is SGHRS and CDR2 is YFSETQ. The V end lost 2 bases, the J end lost 8 bases, and 19 bases lay between the germline ends. This CDR3 has 15 residues. The V and J genes are TRBV5-1 and TRBJ1-2, with a weak D call TRBD1 (6 bases). The receptor was isolated from a man in his sixties with acute or convalescent COVID-19. The sequenced sample was peripheral blood. Here the CDR3 reads CASSFELANRDGYTF. CDR3 coding DNA: TGCGCCAGCAGCTTCGAGCTCGCCAACAGGGACGGCTACACCTTC.